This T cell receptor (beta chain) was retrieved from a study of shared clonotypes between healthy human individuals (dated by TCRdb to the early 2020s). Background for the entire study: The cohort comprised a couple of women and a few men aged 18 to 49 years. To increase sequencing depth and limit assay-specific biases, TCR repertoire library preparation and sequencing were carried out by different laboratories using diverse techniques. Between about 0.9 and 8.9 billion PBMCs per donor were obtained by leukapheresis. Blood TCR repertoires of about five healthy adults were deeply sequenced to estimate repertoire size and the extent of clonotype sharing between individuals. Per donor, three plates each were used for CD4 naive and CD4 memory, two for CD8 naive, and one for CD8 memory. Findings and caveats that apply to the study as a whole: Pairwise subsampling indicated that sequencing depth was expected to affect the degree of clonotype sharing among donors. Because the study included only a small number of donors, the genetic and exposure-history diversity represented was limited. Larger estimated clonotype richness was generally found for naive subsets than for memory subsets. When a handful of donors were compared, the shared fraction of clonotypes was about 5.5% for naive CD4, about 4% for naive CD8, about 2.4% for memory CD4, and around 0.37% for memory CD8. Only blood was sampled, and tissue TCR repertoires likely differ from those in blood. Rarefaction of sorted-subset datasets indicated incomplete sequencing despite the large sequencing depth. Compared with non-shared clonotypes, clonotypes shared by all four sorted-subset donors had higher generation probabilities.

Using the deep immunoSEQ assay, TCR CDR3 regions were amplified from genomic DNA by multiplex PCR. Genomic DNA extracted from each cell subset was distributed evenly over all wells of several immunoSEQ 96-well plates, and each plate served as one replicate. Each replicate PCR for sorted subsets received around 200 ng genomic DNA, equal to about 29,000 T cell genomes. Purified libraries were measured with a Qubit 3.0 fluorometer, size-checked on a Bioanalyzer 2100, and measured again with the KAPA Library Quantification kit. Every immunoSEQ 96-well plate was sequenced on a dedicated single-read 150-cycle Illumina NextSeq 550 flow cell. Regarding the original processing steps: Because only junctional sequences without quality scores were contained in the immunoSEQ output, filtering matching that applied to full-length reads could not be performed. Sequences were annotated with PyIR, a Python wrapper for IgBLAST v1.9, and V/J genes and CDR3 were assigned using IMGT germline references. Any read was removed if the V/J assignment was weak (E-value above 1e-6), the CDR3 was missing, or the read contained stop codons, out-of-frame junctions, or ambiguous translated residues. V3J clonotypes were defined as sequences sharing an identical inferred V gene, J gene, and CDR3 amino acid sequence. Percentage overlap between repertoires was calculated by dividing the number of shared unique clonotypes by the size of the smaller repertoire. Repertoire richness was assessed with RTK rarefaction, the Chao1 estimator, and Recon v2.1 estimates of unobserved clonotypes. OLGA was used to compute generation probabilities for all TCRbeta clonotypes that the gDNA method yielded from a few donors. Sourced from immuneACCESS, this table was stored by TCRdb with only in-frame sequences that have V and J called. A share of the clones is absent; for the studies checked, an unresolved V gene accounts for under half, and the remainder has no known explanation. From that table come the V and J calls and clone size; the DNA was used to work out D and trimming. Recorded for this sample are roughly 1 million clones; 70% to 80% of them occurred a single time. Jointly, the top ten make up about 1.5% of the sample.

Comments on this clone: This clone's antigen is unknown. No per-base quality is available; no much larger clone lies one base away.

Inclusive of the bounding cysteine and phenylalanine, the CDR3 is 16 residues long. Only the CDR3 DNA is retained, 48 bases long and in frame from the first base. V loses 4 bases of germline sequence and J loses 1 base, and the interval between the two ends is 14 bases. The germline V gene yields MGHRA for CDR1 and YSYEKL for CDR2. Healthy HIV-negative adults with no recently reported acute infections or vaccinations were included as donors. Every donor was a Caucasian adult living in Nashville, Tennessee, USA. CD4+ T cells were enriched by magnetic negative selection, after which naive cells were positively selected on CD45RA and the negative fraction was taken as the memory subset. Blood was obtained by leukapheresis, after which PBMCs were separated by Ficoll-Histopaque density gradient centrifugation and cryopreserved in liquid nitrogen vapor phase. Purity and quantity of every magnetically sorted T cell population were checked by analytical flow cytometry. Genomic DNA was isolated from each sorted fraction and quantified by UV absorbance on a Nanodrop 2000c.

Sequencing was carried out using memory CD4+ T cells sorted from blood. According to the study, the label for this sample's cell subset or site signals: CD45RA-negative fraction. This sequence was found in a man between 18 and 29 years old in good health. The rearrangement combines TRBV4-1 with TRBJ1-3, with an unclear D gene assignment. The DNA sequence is TGCGCCAGCAGCCCCCGGGAGGGAACTTCTGGAAACACCATATATTTT. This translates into CASSPREGTSGNTIYF.